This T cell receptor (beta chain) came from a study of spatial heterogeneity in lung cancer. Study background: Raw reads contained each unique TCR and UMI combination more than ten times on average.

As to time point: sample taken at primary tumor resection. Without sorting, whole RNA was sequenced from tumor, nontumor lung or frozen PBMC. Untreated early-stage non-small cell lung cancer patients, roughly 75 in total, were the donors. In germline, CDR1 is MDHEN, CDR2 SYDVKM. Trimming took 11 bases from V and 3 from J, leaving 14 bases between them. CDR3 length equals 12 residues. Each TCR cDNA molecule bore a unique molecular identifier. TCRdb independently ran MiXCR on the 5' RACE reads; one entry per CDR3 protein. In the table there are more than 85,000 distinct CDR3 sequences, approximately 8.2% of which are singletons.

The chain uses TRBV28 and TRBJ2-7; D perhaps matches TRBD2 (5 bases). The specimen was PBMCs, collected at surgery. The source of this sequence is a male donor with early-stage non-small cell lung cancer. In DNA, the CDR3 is TGTGCCGCCTCACGGACTGGCTACGAGCAGTACTTC. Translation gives CAASRTGYEQYF.